Listed below are T cell receptor beta chains from one sample, sequenced in a study of vaccination effects on CD4 cells after COVID-19. The antigens for these receptors are not known. Generated by immunoSEQ multiplex PCR, the TCRdb table keeps only in-frame clones and is missing some. The profile shows some 40,000 clones, almost 85% of them singletons. The sequenced sample was CD4+ T cells from PBMCs cultured with HCoV-NL63 spike peptides, obtained after COVID-19 vaccination. The receptors derive from a human donor who received a COVID-19 vaccine. Some clones in this sample may be carry-over from other donors' samples. The CDR3 runs from the conserved cysteine through the conserved F or W. A D gene is named only where the DNA matches it firmly. Clone size is stated in some rows and not others, as once, few, many or a class when expanded.

d_gene	abundance	v_gene	j_gene	CDR3nt	CDR3aa
.	.	TRBV24-1	TRBJ2-3	TGTGCCACCAGTGACCCTGACTCCCCCACAGATACGCAGTATTTT	CATSDPDSPTDTQYF
TRBD2	.	TRBV20-1	TRBJ2-5	TGCAGTGCTAGTCGGACTAGCGGGGGATGGGAGACCCAGTACTTC	CSASRTSGGWETQYF
.	.	TRBV27	TRBJ1-5	TGTGCCAGCAGTTTGCAGGGGAGCGGTCAGCCCCAGCATTTT	CASSLQGSGQPQHF
.	.	TRBV4-1	TRBJ1-6	TGCGCCAGCAGCCCGTTGGAAGGCCCCAAAAGCTCCTATAATTCACCCCTCCACTTT	CASSPLEGPKSSYNSPLHF
.	.	TRBV24-1	TRBJ2-6	TGTGCCACCAGTGATTCGGTAGCCAACGTCCTGACTTTC	CATSDSVANVLTF
.	.	TRBV7-2	TRBJ1-3	TGTGCCAGCAGCGCACAGGGAGTCGTTGGAAACACCATATATTTT	CASSAQGVVGNTIYF
TRBD2	.	TRBV6-4	TRBJ2-3	TGTGCCAGCAGTGGGTCTAGCGGGGCCCGCACAGATACGCAGTATTTT	CASSGSSGARTDTQYF
TRBD1	.	TRBV18	TRBJ1-1	TGTGCCAGCTACGCTGGACAGGTGAACACTGAAGCTTTCTTT	CASYAGQVNTEAFF
.	.	TRBV28	TRBJ1-2	TGTGCCAGCAGTCGAGGGGGAGGCTATGGCTACACCTTC	CASSRGGGYGYTF
.	.	TRBV5-6	TRBJ2-2	TGTGCCAGCAGCCGTGGTCTAGCGTACTCCGGGGAGCTGTTTTTT	CASSRGLAYSGELFF
.	.	TRBV7-9	TRBJ1-1	TGTGCCACCTCGGGACGGATGAACACTGAAGCTTTCTTT	CATSGRMNTEAFF
TRBD1	few	TRBV15	TRBJ1-6	TGTGCCACCAGCAGGACTCGAGGACAGGGTTATTCACCCCTCCACTTT	CATSRTRGQGYSPLHF
.	few	TRBV3-1/TRBV3-2	TRBJ2-5	TGTGCCAGCAGCCAAGATCGGTCAGGGGATCGTATGCTGGAGACCCAGTACTTC	CASSQDRSGDRMLETQYF
.	.	TRBV7-9	TRBJ1-1	TGTGCCAGCAGCTTAGGGGAGGGGATGGGGAAATCTTTCTTT	CASSLGEGMGKSFF
TRBD1	.	TRBV5-1	TRBJ1-1	TGCGCCAGCAGCCCCTGGACAGGGGATAGTGCTGAAGCTTTCTTT	CASSPWTGDSAEAFF
TRBD1	.	TRBV9	TRBJ1-2	TGTGCCAGCAGCTTCCGACAGGGGGCGGACTATGGCTACACCTTC	CASSFRQGADYGYTF
.	.	TRBV2	TRBJ1-1	TGTGCCAGCAGTGTTTCGGGGAACACTGAAGCTTTCTTT	CASSVSGNTEAFF
.	.	TRBV9	TRBJ2-3	TGTGCCAGCAGCGTTGCACAAGGCCCCACTACCGTCGATACGCAGTATTTT	CASSVAQGPTTVDTQYF
TRBD2	.	TRBV6-5	TRBJ2-2	TGTGCCAGCAGATACGGGGGGTTAGCGAACACCGGGGAGCTGTTTTTT	CASRYGGLANTGELFF
.	.	TRBV11-2	TRBJ1-4	TGTGCCAGCAGCTTATCGTTAGGGATGGTGAATGAAAAACTGTTTTTT	CASSLSLGMVNEKLFF
.	once	TRBV5-4	TRBJ2-5	TGTGCCAGCAGCCGAGGGGGAGAGACCCAGTACTTC	CASSRGGETQYF
TRBD1	.	TRBV5-1	TRBJ2-3	TGCGCCAGCAACAGGGGAAGCACAGATACGCAGTATTTT	CASNRGSTDTQYF
.	.	TRBV24-1	TRBJ2-3	TGTGCCACCAGTGATCTAGCGAGCACTGGCACAGATACGCAGTATTTT	CATSDLASTGTDTQYF
TRBD2	.	TRBV7-9	TRBJ2-5	TGTGCCACCGGGAATAGCGGGGGGGGAGAGACCCAGTACTTC	CATGNSGGGETQYF
.	once	TRBV19	TRBJ1-1	TGTGCCAGTAGTGTGACAGGTTTGAACACTGAAGCTTTCTTT	CASSVTGLNTEAFF
TRBD2	.	TRBV5-1	TRBJ2-2	TGCGCCAGCAGCTTCGGGGGACTAGCGGGGGAGAACACCGGGGAGCTGTTTTTT	CASSFGGLAGENTGELFF
.	.	TRBV4-3	TRBJ1-2	TGCGCCAGCAGCCAAGAGATGAGGAGACAGAATGGCTACACCTTC	CASSQEMRRQNGYTF
.	once	TRBV7-3	TRBJ2-2	TGTGCCAGCAGCCCCTCGGGAGCCGCCACCGGGGAGCTGTTTTTT	CASSPSGAATGELFF
.	.	TRBV28	TRBJ2-1	TGTGCCAGCAGTTTTTATGCCAGGCAAGGCTCGGATGAGCAGTTCTTC	CASSFYARQGSDEQFF